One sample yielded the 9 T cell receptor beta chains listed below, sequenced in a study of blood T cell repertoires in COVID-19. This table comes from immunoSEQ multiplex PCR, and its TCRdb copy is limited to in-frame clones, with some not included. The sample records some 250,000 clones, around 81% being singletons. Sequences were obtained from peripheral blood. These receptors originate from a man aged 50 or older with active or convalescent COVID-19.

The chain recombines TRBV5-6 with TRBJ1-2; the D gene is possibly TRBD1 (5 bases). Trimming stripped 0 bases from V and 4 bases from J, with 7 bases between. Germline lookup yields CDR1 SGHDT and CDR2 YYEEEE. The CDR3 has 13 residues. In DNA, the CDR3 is TGTGCCAGCAGCTTGGACAGGATCTATGGCTACACCTTC. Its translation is CASSLDRIYGYTF. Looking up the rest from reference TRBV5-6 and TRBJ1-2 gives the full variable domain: DAGVTQSPTHLIKTRGQQVTLRCSPKSGHDTVSWYQQALGQGPQFIFQYYEEEERQRGNFPDRFSGHQFPNYSSELNVNALLLGDSALYLCASSLDRIYGYTFGSGTRLTVV.

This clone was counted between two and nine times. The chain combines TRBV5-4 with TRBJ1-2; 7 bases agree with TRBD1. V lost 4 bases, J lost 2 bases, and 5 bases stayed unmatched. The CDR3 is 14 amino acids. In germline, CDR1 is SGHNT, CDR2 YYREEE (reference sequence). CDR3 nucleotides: TGTGCCAGCAGCGCGGGGACAGAAAACTATGGCTACACCTTC. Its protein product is CASSAGTENYGYTF.

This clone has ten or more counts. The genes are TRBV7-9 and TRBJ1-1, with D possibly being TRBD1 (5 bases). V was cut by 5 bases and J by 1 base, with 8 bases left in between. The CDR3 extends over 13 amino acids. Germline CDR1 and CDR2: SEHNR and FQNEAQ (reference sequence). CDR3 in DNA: TGTGCCAGCAGCGTCGGACAGAACACTGAAGCTTTCTTT. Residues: CASSVGQNTEAFF.

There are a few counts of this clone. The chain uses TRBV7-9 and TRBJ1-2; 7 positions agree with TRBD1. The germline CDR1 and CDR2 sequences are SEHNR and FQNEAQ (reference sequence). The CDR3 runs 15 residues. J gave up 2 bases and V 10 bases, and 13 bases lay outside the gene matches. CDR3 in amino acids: CAILIEDRANYGYTF. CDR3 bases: TGTGCCATCCTCATCGAAGACAGGGCGAACTATGGCTACACCTTC.

CDR3: CASSPLAGGSGTKNIQYF. CDR3 nucleotides: TGTGCCAGCTCCCCGCTTGCGGGGGGTTCCGGGACCAAAAACATTCAGTACTTC. The genes are TRBV18 and TRBJ2-4; 8 bases agree with TRBD2. The CDR3 is 18 amino acids. V lost 6 bases to trimming and J lost 2 bases; unmatched junction nucleotides: 15. Germline-derived CDR1 and CDR2 are KGHSH and LQKENI.

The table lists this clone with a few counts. The CDR3 reads CAINPSGGTSPQYF. CDR3 sequence (DNA): TGTGCCATTAATCCTAGCGGGGGCACCTCTCCCCAGTACTTC. This rearrangement joins TRBV2 to TRBJ2-5, with TRBD2 identical over 10 bases. Germline V gene data show CDR1 as SNHLY and CDR2 as FYNNEI. Trimming at V came to 10 bases and at J to 9 bases, leaving 14 bases not matched to a gene. This CDR3 is 14 amino acids long.

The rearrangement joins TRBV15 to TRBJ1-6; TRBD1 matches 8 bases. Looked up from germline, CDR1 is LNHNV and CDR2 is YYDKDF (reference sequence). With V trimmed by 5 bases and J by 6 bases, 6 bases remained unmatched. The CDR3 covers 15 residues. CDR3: CATSQTGVFNSPLHF. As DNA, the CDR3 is TGTGCCACCAGCCAGACAGGGGTCTTTAATTCACCCCTCCACTTT.

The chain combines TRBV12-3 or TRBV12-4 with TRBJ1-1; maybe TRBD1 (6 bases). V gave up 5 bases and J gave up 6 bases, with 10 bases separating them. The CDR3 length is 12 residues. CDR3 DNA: TGTGCCAGCAGTCCAGGGGCGGCTGAAGCTTTCTTT. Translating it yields CASSPGAAEAFF.

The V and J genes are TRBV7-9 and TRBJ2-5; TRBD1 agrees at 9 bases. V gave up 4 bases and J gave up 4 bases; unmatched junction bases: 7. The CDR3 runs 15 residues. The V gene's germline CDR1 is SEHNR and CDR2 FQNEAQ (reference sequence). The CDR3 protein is CASSYPGQGGETQYF. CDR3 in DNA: TGTGCCAGCAGCTACCCGGGACAGGGAGGAGAGACCCAGTACTTC.